The 22 T cell receptor beta chains in this list originate from one sample, sequenced in a study of blood T cell repertoires in COVID-19. Assay used: immunoSEQ multiplex PCR; TCRdb lists only in-frame clones, some missing. The top ten hold around 11% of the sample, which has approximately 90,000 clones, approximately 79% seen once. Sequencing was carried out using peripheral blood. The receptors here all came from a man in his sixties or seventies with acute or convalescent COVID-19.

The chain links TRBV5-4 to TRBJ2-1; the D gene is possibly TRBD2 (6 bases). The CDR3 is 15 residues long. Germline V gene data show CDR1 as SGHNT and CDR2 as YYREEE (reference sequence). Trimming removed 4 bases from V and 8 bases from J, with 19 bases in between. CDR3 protein: CASSRLVGWGDEQFF. The CDR3, as DNA: TGTGCCAGCAGCAGACTAGTGGGATGGGGGGATGAGCAGTTCTTC.

The chain joins TRBV27 to TRBJ1-2; maybe TRBD1 (5 bases). The CDR3 covers 14 residues. Germline lookup yields CDR1 MNHEY and CDR2 SMNVEV (reference sequence). V lost 2 bases to trimming and J lost 8 bases, with 15 bases between them. CDR3 bases: TGTGCCAGCAGTTTACTAGCTGGGGGGGTCGGCTACACCTTC. As protein: CASSLLAGGVGYTF.

The chain is built from TRBV6-1 and TRBJ1-1; D is undetermined. V was cut by 2 bases and J by 4 bases, with 8 bases left in between. Germline loops: CDR1 MNHNS, CDR2 SASEGT. This CDR3 is built from 13 residues. The CDR3 protein is CASSEMRATEAFF. CDR3 sequence (DNA): TGTGCCAGCAGTGAAATGAGGGCCACTGAAGCTTTCTTT.

The chain links TRBV5-1 to TRBJ2-4; TRBD2 might be the D (5 bases). The V end lost 0 bases, the J end lost 3 bases, and 10 bases lay between the germline ends. This CDR3 has 15 amino acids. In germline, CDR1 is SGHRS, CDR2 YFSETQ. CDR3 coding DNA: TGCGCCAGCAGCTTGGTTGGTAGCGACAAAAACATTCAGTACTTC. Translation gives CASSLVGSDKNIQYF. Supplemented by reference TRBV5-1 and TRBJ2-4, the full variable domain reads KAGVTQTPRYLIKTRGQQVTLSCSPISGHRSVSWYQQTPGQGLQFLFEYFSETQRNKGNFPGRFSGRQFSNSRSEMNVSTLELGDSALYLCASSLVGSDKNIQYFGAGTRLSVL.

CDR3 coding DNA: TGTGCCAGCAGTCTCCAGGGACAAGAGACCCAGTACTTC. It codes for CASSLQGQETQYF. V usage is TRBV2 and J usage is TRBJ2-5; perhaps TRBD1 as D (5 bases). Germline V gene sequence: CDR1 SNHLY, CDR2 FYNNEI. V dropped 5 bases and J dropped 2 bases, with 9 bases sitting between them. This CDR3 spans 13 amino acids.

The chain joins TRBV18 to TRBJ1-2; TRBD1 might be the D (6 bases). Germline CDR1 reads KGHSH; CDR2 reads LQKENI. V lost 4 bases and J 0 bases, leaving 12 bases between the germline ends. The CDR3 spans 15 residues. CDR3 amino acids: CASSLTGTSNYGYTF. CDR3 in DNA: TGTGCCAGCTCACTCACCGGGACATCTAACTATGGCTACACCTTC.

The chain uses TRBV7-8 and TRBJ2-1; D might be TRBD1 (6 bases). The V end was cut by 3 bases, the J end by 4 bases, with 7 bases between. The germline CDR1 and CDR2 sequences are SGHVS and FQNEAQ. This CDR3 has 13 amino acids. The CDR3 DNA follows: TGTGCCAGCAGCTTTACAGGGTACAATGAGCAGTTCTTC. This encodes CASSFTGYNEQFF.

The chain carries TRBV2 and TRBJ2-1; 7 nucleotides match TRBD2. The CDR3 covers 15 residues. The germline V gene encodes CDR1 SNHLY and CDR2 FYNNEI. The V and J ends lost 2 bases and 2 bases, in that order; junction bases with no gene match: 3. The CDR3 region is CASSELAGPYNEQFF. CDR3 DNA: TGTGCCAGCAGTGAATTAGCGGGCCCCTACAATGAGCAGTTCTTC.

The genes are TRBV5-1 and TRBJ1-1; no clear D. CDR3 length: 11 residues. Germline V gene lookup returns CDR1 SGHRS and CDR2 YFSETQ. V was trimmed by 7 bases and J by 1 base, leaving 5 bases between them. As DNA, the CDR3 is TGCGCCAGCCGCGGGAACACTGAAGCTTTCTTT. It codes for CASRGNTEAFF.

This clone was detected once. V and J are TRBV2 and TRBJ2-1, with 7 positions matching TRBD1. This CDR3 region has 10 residues. Germline V gene sequence: CDR1 SNHLY, CDR2 FYNNEI. The V and J ends lost 6 bases and 11 bases, in that order; junction bases with no gene match: 1. The CDR3 reads CASRRGQQFF. Written as DNA, the CDR3 is TGTGCCAGCAGGAGGGGGCAGCAGTTCTTC. The variable domain in full, completed from reference TRBV2 and TRBJ2-1, reads EPEVTQTPSHQVTQMGQEVILRCVPISNHLYFYWYRQILGQKVEFLVSFYNNEISEKSEIFDDQFSVERPDGSNFTLKIRSTKLEDSAMYFCASRRGQQFFGPGTRLTVL.

The chain joins TRBV11-3 to TRBJ2-7; TRBD1 might be the D (7 bases). Trimming left V 5 bases short and J 2 bases short, with 13 bases between. CDR1 is SGHNT, CDR2 YENEEA, per germline. CDR3 length: 14 residues. CDR3 nucleotide sequence: TGTGCCAGCAGCGGCGGGACAGCCACCTACGAGCAGTACTTC. Residues: CASSGGTATYEQYF.

The CDR3 region has the DNA TGTGCCAGCAGCTTAGCGCGGGCGGTGAACACTGAAGCTTTCTTT. Translating gives CASSLARAVNTEAFF. The chain joins TRBV11-1 to TRBJ1-1; D remains unclear. Germline V gene lookup returns CDR1 SGHAT and CDR2 FQDESV (reference sequence). Between the trimmed V and J ends, which lost 0 bases and 0 bases, there was a span of 8 bases. The CDR3 loop spans 15 amino acids.

This clone was counted a few times. This sequence joins TRBV5-1 and TRBJ2-7, with D perhaps matching TRBD1 (5 bases). This CDR3 comprises 15 residues. Germline V gives CDR1 SGHRS, CDR2 YFSETQ. Trimming left V 4 bases short and J 3 bases short, with 17 bases between. The CDR3 loop reads CASSPDSFSHYEQYF. The CDR3 nucleotides read TGCGCCAGCAGCCCAGACAGTTTTTCCCACTACGAGCAGTACTTC.

The V call is TRBV19, the J call TRBJ2-3; 11 bases are a match to TRBD2. The V gene's germline CDR1 is LNHDA and CDR2 SQIVND (reference sequence). The CDR3 runs to 17 residues. Losses at the gene ends were 5 bases for V and 2 bases for J; bases not matched to a gene: 9. The CDR3 nucleotides read TGTGCCAGTAGTCCTACTAGCGGGGGTACACTCACAGATACGCAGTATTTT. As protein: CASSPTSGGTLTDTQYF.

The genes are TRBV2 and TRBJ1-1; no clear D. Germline loops: CDR1 SNHLY, CDR2 FYNNEI. V lost 6 bases and J 4 bases, leaving 6 bases between the germline ends. The CDR3 length is 11 residues. CDR3 nucleotide sequence: TGTGCCAGCAGCAGGATCACTGAAGCTTTCTTT. Residues: CASSRITEAFF.

This sequence joins TRBV21-1 and TRBJ2-2; the table names TRBD1, a call not compared with the DNA. TRBV21-1 has pseudogene status. CDR3 length: 19 residues. CDR3 in amino acids: CASSRPSSRTEKNTGELFF. CDR3 nucleotide sequence: TGTGCCAGCAGCCGCCCCTCGTCACGGACAGAAAAGAACACCGGGGAGCTGTTTTTT.

This clone was counted only a few times. The chain's CDR3 is CASSLGSLINSPLHF. In DNA form, the CDR3 reads TGTGCCAGCAGCCTAGGCTCTTTAATTAATTCACCCCTCCACTTT. The chain has TRBV2 and TRBJ1-6; no reliable D call. The CDR3 totals 15 residues. Per germline, CDR1 SNHLY and CDR2 FYNNEI. Trimming took off 6 bases at V and 6 bases at J, with 15 bases between the two ends. Looking up the rest from reference TRBV2 and TRBJ1-6 gives the full variable domain: EPEVTQTPSHQVTQMGQEVILRCVPISNHLYFYWYRQILGQKVEFLVSFYNNEISEKSEIFDDQFSVERPDGSNFTLKIRSTKLEDSAMYFCASSLGSLINSPLHFGNGTRLTVT.

The J gene is TRBJ2-1, the V gene TRBV7-9, with TRBD1 as a possible D gene (6 bases). V lost 5 bases, J lost 12 bases, and 17 bases lay in between. From germline, CDR1 is SEHNR and CDR2 FQNEAQ (reference sequence). This CDR3 is 13 amino acids long. The CDR3 DNA follows: TGTGCCAGCAGCACCGAACAGGGTGTAGGGCAGTTCTTC. This codes for CASSTEQGVGQFF.

This clone was detected only once. The genes are TRBV14 and TRBJ2-2, with D possibly being TRBD1 (6 bases). Germline CDR1 reads SGHDN; CDR2 reads FVKESK. The V end lost 4 bases, the J end lost 8 bases, and 11 bases lay between the germline ends. The CDR3 consists of 13 residues. CDR3 loop: CASSRQVLGELFF. The CDR3 DNA reads TGTGCCAGCAGCCGACAGGTTCTTGGGGAGCTGTTTTTT.

The rearrangement links TRBV5-1 to TRBJ2-5, with a possible D match to TRBD2 (5 bases). V was cut by 5 bases and J by 3 bases, with 17 bases left in between. The CDR3 contains 15 residues. Looked up from germline, CDR1 is SGHRS and CDR2 is YFSETQ. The CDR3 DNA follows: TGCGCCAGCAGATTCACTGGGAGAGGAGAAGAGACCCAGTACTTC. This sequence encodes CASRFTGRGEETQYF.

The rearrangement joins TRBV19 to TRBJ2-2; weak D call: TRBD2 (5 bases). The CDR3 runs to 16 residues. Germline lookup yields CDR1 LNHDA and CDR2 SQIVND (reference sequence). V shed 7 bases and J shed 0 bases, with 15 bases lying between them. DNA for the CDR3: TGTGCCAGTATAGGCGGGTATGGCGCGAACACCGGGGAGCTGTTTTTT. Its translation is CASIGGYGANTGELFF.

The J gene is TRBJ1-2, the V gene TRBV6-6, with D possibly being TRBD1 (6 bases). The CDR3 is made up of 15 amino acids. The V end was cut by 2 bases, the J end by 3 bases, with 13 bases between. Germline CDR1 is MNHNY and CDR2 is SVGAGI (reference sequence). CDR3 protein: CASSYGPGDDYGYTF. The CDR3 nucleotides read TGTGCCAGCAGTTACGGGCCAGGGGATGACTATGGCTACACCTTC.